These 29 T cell receptor beta chains share one sample of origin, sequenced in a study of shared clonotypes between healthy human individuals. Only CD45RO-negative cells positively selected for CCR7 counted as naive CD8 cells, so terminally differentiated effector memory CD45RA+ cells were excluded. Produced via immunoSEQ multiplex PCR; TCRdb's table is partial and in-frame only. The data show over 2,000,000 clones, 85% to 95% seen once. Sequenced material: naive CD8+ T cells from PBMCs. The source is a man aged 18 to 29 in good health. Some clones in this sample may be carry-over from other donors' samples.

This clone was seen once. V and J are TRBV7-9 and TRBJ2-7; D is unresolved. Germline CDR1 SEHNR, CDR2 FQNEAQ (reference sequence). The CDR3 consists of 9 residues. The V end was cut by 10 bases, the J end by 1 base, with 2 bases between. CDR3 DNA sequence: TGTGCCAAATCCTACGAGCAGTACTTC. Amino acid sequence: CAKSYEQYF.

This sequence joins TRBV25-1 and TRBJ2-1; possible D gene TRBD2, 5 bases. Trimming cost V 4 bases and J 6 bases, with 10 bases left between them. Per germline, CDR1 MGHDK and CDR2 SYGVNS. This CDR3 is built from 13 residues. The CDR3 DNA is TGTGCCAGCAGTGTACTGGACTTCAATGAGCAGTTCTTC. This sequence encodes CASSVLDFNEQFF. The full variable domain, its missing parts supplied by reference TRBV25-1 and TRBJ2-1, is EADIYQTPRYLVIGTGKKITLECSQTMGHDKMYWYQQDPGMELHLIHYSYGVNSTEKGDLSSESTVSRIRTEHFPLTLESARPSHTSQYLCASSVLDFNEQFFGPGTRLTVL.

Written as DNA, the CDR3 is TGCGCCAGCAGCTTTAGCCCTAGCGGGAGCTCCTACGAGCAGTACTTC. It translates to CASSFSPSGSSYEQYF. The rearrangement uses TRBV5-1 and TRBJ2-7; 10 bases align to TRBD2. The ends lost 2 bases at V and 0 bases at J; junction bases unmatched: 5. This CDR3 region has 16 residues. The germline V gene encodes CDR1 SGHRS and CDR2 YFSETQ. Full variable domain (remainder filled in from reference TRBV5-1 and TRBJ2-7): KAGVTQTPRYLIKTRGQQVTLSCSPISGHRSVSWYQQTPGQGLQFLFEYFSETQRNKGNFPGRFSGRQFSNSRSEMNVSTLELGDSALYLCASSFSPSGSSYEQYFGPGTRLTVT.

CDR3 DNA sequence: TGTGCCAGCAGCTTTACTCCCGGGACAGTGAACACTGAAGCTTTCTTT. Protein product: CASSFTPGTVNTEAFF. The rearrangement uses TRBV7-6 and TRBJ1-1; 7 nucleotides line up with TRBD1. The germline V gene has CDR1 SGHVS and CDR2 FNYEAQ. The junction had 7 bases not matched to a gene; V was cut back by 3 bases and J by 0 bases. CDR3 size: 16 residues.

This rearrangement joins TRBV5-4 to TRBJ2-6, with D unresolved. CDR1 is SGHNT and CDR2 is YYREEE in the germline V gene (reference sequence). Trimming pared 4 bases from V and 2 bases from J, leaving 13 bases between. CDR3 length: 16 amino acids. The CDR3 protein is CASSLRPRAGANVLTF. CDR3 in DNA: TGTGCCAGCAGCCTTCGACCCCGCGCTGGGGCCAACGTCCTGACTTTC. Complete variable domain (other parts from reference TRBV5-4 and TRBJ2-6): ETGVTQSPTHLIKTRGQQVTLRCSSQSGHNTVSWYQQALGQGPQFIFQYYREEENGRGNFPPRFSGLQFPNYSSELNVNALELDDSALYLCASSLRPRAGANVLTFGAGSRLTVL.

This chain connects TRBV5-5 to TRBJ1-5, with D possibly TRBD1 on 5 matching bases. This CDR3 has 15 amino acids. The V gene lost 1 base and the J gene lost 2 bases, with 10 bases spanning the gap. Germline CDR1 and CDR2: SGHKS and YYEKEE (reference sequence). The chain's CDR3 is CASSLWGNGNQPQHF. The CDR3 DNA follows: TGTGCCAGCAGCTTGTGGGGGAACGGCAATCAGCCCCAGCATTTT.

V usage is TRBV11-1 and J usage is TRBJ2-7; D may match TRBD1 or TRBD2 (7 bases each). Germline CDR1 reads SGHAT; CDR2 reads FQDESV (reference sequence). Trimming removed 0 bases from V and 2 bases from J, with 11 bases in between. The CDR3 runs 15 residues. CDR3 in amino acids: CASSLASGGAYEQYF. Here the CDR3 DNA reads TGTGCCAGCAGCTTAGCGTCAGGGGGGGCCTACGAGCAGTACTTC. The entire variable domain, with the rest obtained from reference TRBV11-1 and TRBJ2-7, is as follows: EAEVAQSPRYKITEKSQAVAFWCDPISGHATLYWYRQILGQGPELLVQFQDESVVDDSQLPKDRFSAERLKGVDSTLKIQPAELGDSAMYLCASSLASGGAYEQYFGPGTRLTVT.

CDR3 loop: CASKADSSYEQYF. CDR3 sequence (DNA): TGTGCCAGCAAAGCGGATAGCTCCTACGAGCAGTACTTC. V gene TRBV27 combines with J gene TRBJ2-7, with D perhaps TRBD2 (5 bases). CDR1 is MNHEY and CDR2 is SMNVEV in the germline V gene (reference sequence). This CDR3 contains 13 residues. Trimming removed 7 bases at V and 0 bases at J, with 10 bases between.

V is TRBV9 and J is TRBJ1-5; TRBD1 agrees at 8 bases. The CDR3 length is 15 residues. With V trimmed by 3 bases and J by 7 bases, 9 bases remained unmatched. Germline CDR1 SGDLS, CDR2 YYNGEE. CDR3 DNA sequence: TGTGCCAGCAGCGCTACAGGGGGTCTGGGGCAGCCCCAGCATTTT. It is translated as CASSATGGLGQPQHF.

The V call is TRBV6-5, the J call TRBJ2-7; D is perhaps TRBD2 (6 bases). This CDR3 region has 14 residues. Germline V gene sequence: CDR1 MNHEY, CDR2 SVGAGI. V gave up 2 bases and J gave up 2 bases, with 10 bases separating them. This chain's CDR3 is CASSYAGFAYEQYF. The CDR3 coding sequence is TGTGCCAGCAGTTACGCGGGATTCGCCTACGAGCAGTACTTC.

The chain couples TRBV19 to TRBJ2-3; D not resolved. With 0 bases removed from V and 4 bases from J, the gap between germline ends came to 5 bases. The CDR3 is 13 amino acids. Germline-derived CDR1 and CDR2 are LNHDA and SQIVND (reference sequence). The CDR3 DNA sequence: TGTGCCAGTAGTATAGATCTGTCAGATACGCAGTATTTT. Translating it yields CASSIDLSDTQYF.

V and J are TRBV19 and TRBJ1-1; D gene ambiguous. The CDR3 has 19 residues. CDR1 and CDR2 from the germline V gene are LNHDA and SQIVND (reference sequence). V gave up 7 bases and J gave up 0 bases, with 27 bases separating them. DNA for the CDR3: TGTGCCAGTACCCAACGTTTAGGGAGTCAACTTTCACTGAACACTGAAGCTTTCTTT. Protein: CASTQRLGSQLSLNTEAFF.

The chain is built from TRBV27 and TRBJ2-3, with 9 positions matching TRBD1. V shed 10 bases and J 3 bases; nucleotides not matched to a gene: 11. The V gene's germline CDR1 is MNHEY and CDR2 SMNVEV (reference sequence). The CDR3 is 15 residues long. CDR3 sequence (DNA): TGTGCCACCCGCGGTTGGGACAGGGAGACAGATACGCAGTATTTT. Its translation: CATRGWDRETDTQYF.

The chain joins TRBV18 to TRBJ1-5; 10 nucleotides align to TRBD1. V was clipped by 3 bases and J by 2 bases; unmatched bases: 4. The CDR3 has 16 amino acids. Germline lookup yields CDR1 KGHSH and CDR2 LQKENI. The CDR3 coding sequence is TGTGCCAGCTCACCTGCCGGGACAGGGGGCAATCAGCCCCAGCATTTT. Translation gives CASSPAGTGGNQPQHF.

This chain connects TRBV6-6 to TRBJ1-5; no reliable D call. The germline V and J ends were trimmed by 7 bases and 8 bases, with 15 bases remaining between them. The germline CDR1 and CDR2 sequences are MNHNY and SVGAGI (reference sequence). This CDR3 comprises 13 residues. DNA of the CDR3: TGTGCCAGCAACCCAAGGAGTGCGGAGCCCCAGCATTTT. Protein product: CASNPRSAEPQHF.

Comments on this clone: The junction differs from germline at one of its ends, possibly a read error. The V gene is TRBV28, the J gene TRBJ2-2; maybe TRBD1 (5 bases). The CDR3 runs 14 residues. Germline CDR1 is MDHEN and CDR2 is SYDVKM. CDR3 protein: CAGRAQQNTGELFF. CDR3 in DNA: TGTGCCGGCAGGGCCCAGCAGAACACCGGGGAGCTGTTTTTT.

The chain has TRBV28 and TRBJ2-1, with D maybe TRBD1 (5 bases). This CDR3 has 15 amino acids. V was shortened by 5 bases and J by 3 bases, with 14 bases between the two germline ends. Germline assignment: CDR1 MDHEN and CDR2 SYDVKM. CDR3 in amino acids: CASSPSRVHYNEQFF. For the CDR3, the DNA is TGTGCCAGCAGTCCCTCCAGGGTTCACTACAATGAGCAGTTCTTC.

The rearrangement uses TRBV9 and TRBJ2-6, with D perhaps matching TRBD1 (5 bases). From germline, CDR1 is SGDLS and CDR2 YYNGEE. This CDR3 has 18 residues. The V gene lost 6 bases and the J gene lost 1 base, with 20 bases spanning the gap. Written as DNA, the CDR3 is TGTGCCAGCAACGCCGTGGGTACAGGCTTATCTGGGGCCAACGTCCTGACTTTC. Its protein is CASNAVGTGLSGANVLTF.

V gene TRBV2 combines with J gene TRBJ1-2; 8 bases are a match to TRBD1. In germline, CDR1 is SNHLY, CDR2 FYNNEI. This CDR3 comprises 15 residues. V was clipped by 10 bases and J by 1 base; unmatched bases: 11. The CDR3, as DNA: TGTGCCACACTACACGGGACAGGAGTTAACTATGGCTACACCTTC. Translated: CATLHGTGVNYGYTF.

The rearrangement links TRBV23-1 to TRBJ2-2, with a weak D call TRBD1 (5 bases). TRBV23-1 is known as an ORF, though its function is uncertain. The CDR3 consists of 17 residues. With 2 bases removed from V and 3 bases from J, the gap between germline ends came to 16 bases. CDR3 sequence reads: CASSQRSGKFHTGELFF. Here the CDR3 DNA reads TGCGCCAGCAGTCAACGGTCAGGGAAGTTTCACACCGGGGAGCTGTTTTTT.

This clone was seen a single time. This CDR3 is CASSLWGQQETQYF. As DNA, the CDR3 is TGTGCCAGCAGCTTATGGGGACAGCAAGAGACCCAGTACTTC. This chain uses TRBV7-8 with TRBJ2-5; 7 bases line up with TRBD1. V trimming: 2 bases; J trimming: 2 bases; junction bases outside the gene matches: 2. Germline V gene data show CDR1 as SGHVS and CDR2 as FQNEAQ. The CDR3 loop spans 14 amino acids.

The chain links TRBV6-5 to TRBJ1-1, with D perhaps matching TRBD1 (5 bases). V was shortened by 4 bases and J by 3 bases, with 12 bases between the two germline ends. Germline loops: CDR1 MNHEY, CDR2 SVGAGI. The CDR3 extends over 14 amino acids. CDR3 region: CASSFSGGDTEAFF. CDR3 bases: TGTGCCAGCAGTTTCTCCGGGGGGGACACTGAAGCTTTCTTT.

J is TRBJ2-2 and V is TRBV18; D gene ambiguous. Trimming cost V 0 bases and J 2 bases, with 13 bases left between them. This CDR3 has 17 residues. The V gene's germline CDR1 is KGHSH and CDR2 LQKENI. This CDR3 reads CASSPPRDFPNTGELFF. CDR3 sequence (DNA): TGTGCCAGCTCACCACCAAGGGATTTTCCCAACACCGGGGAGCTGTTTTTT.

The genes are TRBV5-1 and TRBJ1-1; 7 positions match TRBD1. This CDR3 has 17 residues. In germline, CDR1 is SGHRS, CDR2 YFSETQ. The junction had 17 bases not matched to a gene; V was cut back by 4 bases and J by 5 bases. CDR3: CASSLRTGRGYDTEAFF. Written as DNA, the CDR3 is TGCGCCAGCAGCCTCCGGACGGGCAGGGGGTATGATACTGAAGCTTTCTTT.

This clone was seen more than once but under ten times. The CDR3 DNA reads TGTGCCAGCAGCTTGGCGACAGGGGGCCCCTACAATGAGCAGTTCTTC. Its protein product is CASSLATGGPYNEQFF. This chain uses TRBV5-6 with TRBJ2-1; 10 bases match TRBD1. This CDR3 contains 16 residues. Germline loops: CDR1 SGHDT, CDR2 YYEEEE. V trimming: 0 bases; J trimming: 2 bases; junction bases outside the gene matches: 2.

A note on this clone: The identical CDR3 is also encoded by other nucleotide sequences in the sample. The chain combines TRBV7-9 with TRBJ2-5; TRBD2 agrees at 7 bases. The trim removed 3 bases at V and 1 base at J, leaving 2 bases unmatched. Germline CDR1 reads SEHNR; CDR2 reads FQNEAQ (reference sequence). This CDR3 has 14 amino acids. The CDR3 sequence: CASSLREGQETQYF. The CDR3 region has the DNA TGTGCCAGCAGCTTGAGGGAGGGCCAAGAGACCCAGTACTTC.

This clone is a singleton in its sample. V is TRBV11-2 and J is TRBJ2-1; TRBD2 matches 7 bases. The ends lost 5 bases at V and 4 bases at J; junction bases unmatched: 14. This CDR3 has 17 amino acids. The germline gives CDR1 SGHAT, CDR2 FQNNGV. CDR3 in DNA: TGTGCCAGCAGCGTACAAAGGGCGGGAGAGGCGTACAATGAGCAGTTCTTC. Translating gives CASSVQRAGEAYNEQFF. The variable domain in full, with the rest retrieved from reference TRBV11-2 and TRBJ2-1, is EAGVAQSPRYKIIEKRQSVAFWCNPISGHATLYWYQQILGQGPKLLIQFQNNGVVDDSQLPKDRFSAERLKGVDSTLKIQPAKLEDSAVYLCASSVQRAGEAYNEQFFGPGTRLTVL.

CDR3 sequence reads: CASSLIGEELFF. DNA of the CDR3: TGTGCCAGCAGTTTGATCGGAGAGGAGCTGTTTTTT. This chain connects TRBV27 to TRBJ2-2; D gene uncertain. V was trimmed by 3 bases and J by 10 bases, leaving 9 bases between them. Germline CDR1 and CDR2: MNHEY and SMNVEV (reference sequence). The CDR3 covers 12 residues.

J is TRBJ2-7 and V is TRBV6-1; TRBD1 matches 10 bases. Germline V lookup: CDR1 MNHNS, CDR2 SASEGT. After removal of 0 bases from V and 4 bases from J, the junction contained 3 bases not matched to a gene. This CDR3 has 15 residues. CDR3 sequence: CASSEATGGGYEQYF. DNA of the CDR3: TGTGCCAGCAGTGAAGCGACAGGGGGCGGGTACGAGCAGTACTTC.